This passage covers 3 T cell receptor beta chains from one sample sequenced in a study of shared clonotypes between healthy human individuals (dated by TCRdb to the early 2020s). CD8 naive samples were obtained by positive selection for CCR7 among CD45RO-negative cells, yielding a CD45RA+CCR7+ population from which TemRA cells were excluded. Libraries came from the immunoSEQ multiplex PCR assay. TCRdb took this table from immuneACCESS and kept in-frame rearrangements with V and J called. Such tables lack part of the clones; where checked against another copy, unresolved V genes explain under half of the gap, and the rest is unexplained. Within this sample are about 2.1 million clones, with about 93% of them counted one time only. The top ten hold about 1.7% of the sample. Sequencing input: naive CD8+ T cells from PBMCs. The sample's cell subset or site label, in plain terms: CD45RA+CCR7+. These receptors were collected from a man aged 18 to 30 in good health. Some clones in this sample may be carry-over from other donors' samples.

J is TRBJ1-2 and V is TRBV29-1; D gene ambiguous. CDR3 length: 14 amino acids. Trimming removed 2 bases from V and 8 bases from J, with 18 bases in between. Germline values: CDR1 SQVTM, CDR2 ANQGSEA. CDR3 sequence (DNA): TGCAGCGTTGAAATTGCCGGGAGTCTCGGGGGCTACACCTTC. It specifies CSVEIAGSLGGYTF.

V and J are TRBV2 and TRBJ1-1; TRBD1 matches 8 bases. Germline V gives CDR1 SNHLY, CDR2 FYNNEI. Trimming took 6 bases from V and 0 from J; bases not matched to a gene: 9. The CDR3 totals 16 residues. The CDR3 bases are TGTGCCAGCAGCGCCGGACAGGGCCTTATGAACACTGAAGCTTTCTTT. It is translated as CASSAGQGLMNTEAFF.

A note on this clone: A read error may produce the germline difference seen at one junction end. The CDR3 nucleotides are TGCGCCACTTGGGGGGGGGTCACTAATGAAAAACTGTTTTTT. It encodes CATWGGVTNEKLFF. The rearrangement links TRBV10-3 to TRBJ1-4, with D perhaps TRBD1 (5 bases). CDR3 length: 14 residues. Looked up from germline, CDR1 is ENHRY and CDR2 is SYGVKD.